In this sample, the clone carrying this T cell receptor beta chain turned up a few times. Its target is unknown. The CDR3 is 15 amino acids. Trimming removed 0 bases from V and 14 bases from J; junction bases left unmatched: 13. Per the germline V gene, CDR1 is DFQATT and CDR2 is SNEGSKA (reference sequence). These data belong to a study of T cell repertoires in cytomegalovirus infection. Study results and limitations: Clonotypes of TCR beta that were HLA-C-restricted and CMV-specific dominated the ex vivo response.

MiXCR was run by TCRdb on the reads, yielding one entry per CDR3 protein. The table has 200,000 to 300,000 distinct CDR3 sequences, approximately 15% seen once. The sample consisted of PBMCs. The sequence was collected from a human donor in good health (CMV status not recorded). Some clones in this sample may be carry-over from other donors' samples. This chain uses TRBV20-1 with TRBJ1-6; the match to TRBD1 covers 7 bases. This chain's CDR3 is CSARDSRTGPYSLHF. DNA for the CDR3: TGCAGTGCTAGAGATTCCCGGACAGGCCCTTATTCCCTCCACTTT.